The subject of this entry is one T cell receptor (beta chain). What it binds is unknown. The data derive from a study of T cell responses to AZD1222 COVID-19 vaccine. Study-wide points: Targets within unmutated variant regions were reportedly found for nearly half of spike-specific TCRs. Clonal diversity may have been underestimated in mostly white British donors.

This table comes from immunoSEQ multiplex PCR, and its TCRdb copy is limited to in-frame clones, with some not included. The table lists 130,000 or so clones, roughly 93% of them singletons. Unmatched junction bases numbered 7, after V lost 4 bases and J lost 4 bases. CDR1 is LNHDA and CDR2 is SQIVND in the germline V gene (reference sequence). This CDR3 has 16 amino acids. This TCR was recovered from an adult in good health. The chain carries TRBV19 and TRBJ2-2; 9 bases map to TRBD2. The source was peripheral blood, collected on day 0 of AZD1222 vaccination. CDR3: CASSKVAGVSTGELFF. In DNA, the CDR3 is TGTGCCAGTAGTAAGGTAGCGGGAGTCAGCACCGGGGAGCTGTTTTTT. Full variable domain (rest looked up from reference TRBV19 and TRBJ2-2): DGGITQSPKYLFRKEGQNVTLSCEQNLNHDAMYWYRQDPGQGLRLIYYSQIVNDFQKGDIAEGYSVSREKKESFPLTVTSAQKNPTAFYLCASSKVAGVSTGELFFGEGSRLTVL.